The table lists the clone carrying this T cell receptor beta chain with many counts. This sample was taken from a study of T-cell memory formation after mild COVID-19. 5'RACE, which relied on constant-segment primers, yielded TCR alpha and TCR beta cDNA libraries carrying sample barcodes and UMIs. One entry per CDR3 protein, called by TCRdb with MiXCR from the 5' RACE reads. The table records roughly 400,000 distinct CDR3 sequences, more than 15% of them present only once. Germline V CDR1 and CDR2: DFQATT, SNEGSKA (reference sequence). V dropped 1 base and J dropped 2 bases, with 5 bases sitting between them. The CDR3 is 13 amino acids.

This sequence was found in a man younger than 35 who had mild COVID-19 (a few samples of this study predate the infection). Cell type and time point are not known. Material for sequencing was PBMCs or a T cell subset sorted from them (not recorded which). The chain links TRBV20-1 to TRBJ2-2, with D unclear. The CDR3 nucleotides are TGCAGTGCTAGAGTTATAAACACCGGGGAGCTGTTTTTT. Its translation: CSARVINTGELFF.